This T cell receptor beta chain came from a study of regulatory T cells in long-lasting Graves disease. This clonotype appeared many times. The ends were cut back, 4 bases at V and 6 bases at J, with 13 bases in the middle. The CDR3 covers 14 residues. The V gene's germline CDR1 is SGHRS and CDR2 YFSETQ. Both iRepertoire HTBI primers and Arm-PCR of CDR3 regions were used to build the TCR beta libraries. TCRdb reprocessed the multiplex PCR reads with MiXCR, giving one entry per CDR3 protein. The profile shows approximately 350,000 distinct CDR3 sequences, approximately 23% of them singletons. The time point here: persistent/refractory GD, antithyroid drugs over 5 years with positive TRAb. From PBMCs, RNA was extracted and then used to make the TCR library.

This clonotype originated in a woman aged 40 to 55 with Graves disease. The sample in question was peripheral blood mononuclear cells (PBMCs), obtained when the disease was refractory, from a patient treated with antithyroid drugs. The rearrangement joins TRBV5-1 to TRBJ1-4, with D hard to call. CDR3 nucleotides: TGCGCCAGCAGCCCCGCGCCTGGGGATGAAAAACTGTTTTTT. Its translation: CASSPAPGDEKLFF. The whole variable domain, remainder taken from reference TRBV5-1 and TRBJ1-4, is KAGVTQTPRYLIKTRGQQVTLSCSPISGHRSVSWYQQTPGQGLQFLFEYFSETQRNKGNFPGRFSGRQFSNSRSEMNVSTLELGDSALYLCASSPAPGDEKLFFGSGTQLSVL.